This TCR beta chain was sequenced for a study of spatial heterogeneity in lung cancer. This clonotype was seen ten or more times. As for time point: blood at routine non-recurrence follow-up after resection. TCRdb reprocessed the 5' RACE reads with MiXCR, giving one entry per CDR3 protein. The sample has over 95,000 distinct CDR3 sequences; roughly 10% are singletons. There are 15 residues in the CDR3. In germline, CDR1 is MNHEY, CDR2 SVGAGI. V shed 2 bases and J shed 5 bases, with 15 bases lying between them. This material consisted of PBMCs, taken at follow-up. This TCR came from a female donor with early-stage non-small cell lung cancer. The V call is TRBV6-5, the J call TRBJ1-1; weak D call: TRBD1 (5 bases). CDR3 in amino acids: CASSYSSRGGTEAFF. The CDR3 DNA is TGTGCCAGCAGTTACAGTTCGAGGGGTGGAACTGAAGCTTTCTTT.